The 26 T cell receptor beta chains below all came from one sample that was sequenced in a study of blood T cell repertoires in COVID-19 (dated by TCRdb to the early 2020s). Libraries were prepared through the immunoSEQ multiplex PCR assay. What TCRdb holds here is the immuneACCESS table cut down to in-frame rearrangements. Part of the clones is not present; checked against another copy, under half of the missing clones reflect an unresolved V gene, and the others are unexplained. In this sample the table shows a few hundred thousand clones, approximately 88% of which occur a single time. Of the sample, 3.5% to 4% is held by the ten largest clones. The sample consisted of peripheral blood. These receptor sequences come from a woman in her forties or fifties with active or convalescent COVID-19.

The genes are TRBV18 and TRBJ1-4, with D uncertain. The CDR3 sequence is 15 residues long. Germline lookup yields CDR1 KGHSH and CDR2 LQKENI. Trimming left V 2 bases short and J 0 bases short, with 7 bases between. The CDR3 DNA is TGTGCCAGCTCACCAGAGGGTCCAACTAATGAAAAACTGTTTTTT. This sequence encodes CASSPEGPTNEKLFF.

The chain is built from TRBV3-1 (or the pseudogene TRBV3-2) and TRBJ1-2; 7 bases are shared with TRBD1. Trimming at V came to 4 bases and at J to 7 bases, leaving 3 bases not matched to a gene. Germline V gives CDR1 LGHDT, CDR2 YNNKEL (reference sequence). The CDR3 is made up of 12 amino acids. The CDR3 DNA reads TGTGCCAGCAGCCTCGACAGGGTTGGCTACACCTTC. Encoded protein: CASSLDRVGYTF.

The genes are TRBV5-1 and TRBJ2-6; no firm D call. CDR1 and CDR2 (germline): SGHRS, YFSETQ. The CDR3 is 19 amino acids. V was pared by 0 bases and J by 5 bases, with 21 bases between. This CDR3 reads CASSLAVAADSGRANVLTF. The CDR3 nucleotides are TGCGCCAGCAGCTTGGCCGTAGCCGCTGACTCGGGTAGGGCCAACGTCCTGACTTTC.

The chain couples TRBV12-5 to TRBJ1-5, with no clear D. Germline lookup yields CDR1 LGHNT and CDR2 FRNRAP. V was trimmed by 1 base and J by 1 base, leaving 11 bases between them. This CDR3 comprises 16 residues. This CDR3 is CASGLGAPLSNQPQHF. CDR3 in DNA: TGTGCTAGTGGTTTGGGGGCCCCCCTGAGCAATCAGCCCCAGCATTTT. Variable domain in full (rest from reference TRBV12-5 and TRBJ1-5): DARVTQTPRHKVTEMGQEVTMRCQPILGHNTVFWYRQTMMQGLELLAYFRNRAPLDDSGMPKDRFSAEMPDATLATLKIQPSEPRDSAVYFCASGLGAPLSNQPQHFGDGTRLSIL.

The genes are TRBV21-1 and TRBJ2-1; whether TRBD2, the table's D call, matches the DNA was not checked. TRBV21-1 has pseudogene status. CDR3 size: 16 residues. DNA of the CDR3: TGTGCCAGCAGCGCACGTGGACCGGGACTAGCGGATGAGCAGTTCTTC. Translated, it gives CASSARGPGLADEQFF.

The CDR3 bases are TGTGCCAGTACCCAGTGGGGAGAGCCCCAGCATTTT. This sequence encodes CASTQWGEPQHF. This chain uses TRBV19 with TRBJ1-5; the D is unclear. CDR1 and CDR2 (germline): LNHDA, SQIVND (reference sequence). CDR3 length: 12 amino acids. The V end lost 7 bases, the J end lost 8 bases, and 12 bases lay between the germline ends.

This rearrangement joins TRBV29-1 to TRBJ2-7; 9 bases align to TRBD2. Germline V gene sequence: CDR1 SQVTM, CDR2 ANQGSEA. With V trimmed by 3 bases and J by 2 bases, 2 bases remained unmatched. The CDR3 runs 13 residues. CDR3 sequence reads: CSVDAGGAYEQYF. CDR3 bases: TGCAGCGTTGACGCGGGGGGGGCCTACGAGCAGTACTTC.

The CDR3 DNA sequence: TGTGCCAGCAGCGCTGCGAGCTCCTACAATGAGCAGTTCTTC. Protein: CASSAASSYNEQFF. The rearrangement joins TRBV11-2 to TRBJ2-1; D uncertain. The CDR3 totals 14 residues. Trimming cost V 5 bases and J 0 bases, with 8 bases left between them. CDR1 is SGHAT and CDR2 is FQNNGV in the germline V gene.

The chain has TRBV28 and TRBJ1-2, with TRBD1 identical over 7 bases. Trimming took 4 bases from V and 3 from J; bases not matched to a gene: 2. Germline CDR1 and CDR2: MDHEN and SYDVKM. There are 13 residues in the CDR3. CDR3 in DNA: TGTGCCAGCAGTTGGGACAGAGACTATGGCTACACCTTC. It is translated as CASSWDRDYGYTF.

V usage is TRBV5-1 and J usage is TRBJ2-1; 10 bases map to TRBD2. V dropped 4 bases and J dropped 1; count of bases not matched to a gene: 8. The CDR3 runs 17 residues. From germline, CDR1 is SGHRS and CDR2 YFSETQ. CDR3 DNA sequence: TGCGCCAGCAGCCTCCCTAGCGGGAGTGGGTCCTACAATGAGCAGTTCTTC. Protein product: CASSLPSGSGSYNEQFF.

As DNA, the CDR3 is TGTGCCTGGAGTGTTTACAGCAACAATCAGCCCCAGCATTTT. Translating it yields CAWSVYSNNQPQHF. This chain uses TRBV30 with TRBJ1-5; D unclear. Trimming stripped 0 bases from V and 3 bases from J, with 9 bases between. Germline V gene lookup returns CDR1 GTSNPN and CDR2 SVGIG (reference sequence). The CDR3 runs to 14 residues. Together with reference TRBV30 and TRBJ1-5, the CDR3 gives the full variable domain: SQTIHQWPATLVQPVGSPLSLECTVEGTSNPNLYWYRQAAGRGLQLLFYSVGIGQISSEVPQNLSASRPQDRQFILSSKKLLLSDSGFYLCAWSVYSNNQPQHFGDGTRLSIL.

The rearrangement joins TRBV6-5 to TRBJ2-2; 11 nucleotides match TRBD2. Germline V CDR1 and CDR2: MNHEY, SVGAGI. This CDR3 comprises 15 residues. Trimming took 7 bases from V and 2 from J; bases not matched to a gene: 3. The CDR3 is CASTTSGGNTGELFF. For the CDR3, the DNA is TGTGCCAGCACTACTAGCGGGGGTAACACCGGGGAGCTGTTTTTT.

This chain joins TRBV28 and TRBJ2-7; D remains unclear. Trimming took off 2 bases at V and 0 bases at J, with 8 bases between the two ends. This CDR3 contains 14 residues. Germline lookup yields CDR1 MDHEN and CDR2 SYDVKM. CDR3 region: CASSLMADSYEQYF. In DNA, the CDR3 is TGTGCCAGCAGTTTAATGGCAGACTCCTACGAGCAGTACTTC.

The rearrangement links TRBV7-2 to TRBJ1-6; a possible D gene is TRBD1 (6 bases). The germline CDR1 and CDR2 sequences are SGHTA and FQGNSA. There are 14 residues in the CDR3. Between the trimmed V and J ends, which lost 3 bases and 7 bases, there was a span of 10 bases. Here the CDR3 DNA reads TGTGCCAGCAGCTTCGGACAGAGAAATTCACCCCTCCACTTT. Protein: CASSFGQRNSPLHF.

The rearrangement uses TRBV6-5 and TRBJ2-7; possible D gene TRBD1, 5 bases. The CDR3 contains 14 residues. Germline V gene sequence: CDR1 MNHEY, CDR2 SVGAGI. The germline V and J ends were trimmed by 2 bases and 3 bases, with 11 bases remaining between them. As DNA, the CDR3 is TGTGCCAGCAGTTACCGAGGACAACGCTACGAGCAGTACTTC. Translating it yields CASSYRGQRYEQYF.

This clone was observed a single time. The genes are TRBV7-6 and TRBJ1-4; 7 bases align to TRBD1. Germline loops: CDR1 SGHVS, CDR2 FNYEAQ. This CDR3 spans 17 amino acids. Trimming took 1 base from V and 2 from J; bases not matched to a gene: 7. Here the CDR3 reads CASSLGQGGVTNEKLFF. The DNA for the CDR3 is TGTGCCAGCAGCTTAGGGCAGGGGGGTGTGACTAATGAAAAACTGTTTTTT.

This chain connects TRBV7-6 to TRBJ1-1, with D perhaps TRBD1 (6 bases). Trimming pared 4 bases from V and 3 bases from J, leaving 18 bases between. There are 16 residues in the CDR3. The germline V gene has CDR1 SGHVS and CDR2 FNYEAQ. CDR3 region: CASSSPLIRQDTEAFF. The DNA of the CDR3 is TGTGCCAGCAGCTCTCCATTAATAAGACAGGACACTGAAGCTTTCTTT.

The chain is built from TRBV30 and TRBJ1-2; D not resolved. This CDR3 is built from 13 residues. CDR1 is GTSNPN and CDR2 is SVGIG in the germline V gene (reference sequence). Trimming cost V 1 base and J 4 bases, with 10 bases left between them. CDR3 sequence (DNA): TGTGCCTGGAGTGGGAACAGCATCTATGGCTACACCTTC. It codes for CAWSGNSIYGYTF. Combining the CDR3 with reference TRBV30 and TRBJ1-2 gives the whole variable domain SQTIHQWPATLVQPVGSPLSLECTVEGTSNPNLYWYRQAAGRGLQLLFYSVGIGQISSEVPQNLSASRPQDRQFILSSKKLLLSDSGFYLCAWSGNSIYGYTFGSGTRLTVV.

The V and J genes are TRBV2 and TRBJ1-2; 10 nucleotides agree with TRBD1. Germline lookup yields CDR1 SNHLY and CDR2 FYNNEI. V trimming: 1 base; J trimming: 8 bases; junction bases outside the gene matches: 7. The length of the CDR3 is 15 residues. CDR3 protein: CASSEGATGGKGYTF. DNA of the CDR3: TGTGCCAGCAGTGAAGGGGCGACAGGGGGCAAGGGCTACACCTTC.

V is TRBV4-3 and J is TRBJ2-1, with D perhaps matching TRBD2 (6 bases). Per germline, CDR1 LGHNA and CDR2 YSLEER. Trimming stripped 4 bases from V and 8 bases from J, with 12 bases between. This CDR3 has 13 amino acids. CDR3 DNA: TGCGCCAGCAGCCGCTACGGAGGGGATGAGCAGTTCTTC. Protein: CASSRYGGDEQFF.

In DNA form, the CDR3 reads TGTGCCAGCAGCGTAGACGGGGGGGTCAGGAACAATGAGCAGTTCTTC. Translation: CASSVDGGVRNNEQFF. The rearrangement links TRBV9 to TRBJ2-1, with TRBD2 matching over 8 bases. V was pared by 0 bases and J by 5 bases, with 7 bases of the junction left unmatched. This CDR3 is 16 amino acids long. Germline CDR1 and CDR2: SGDLS and YYNGEE.

The V call is TRBV10-2, the J call TRBJ2-1, with 7 positions matching TRBD2. CDR1 and CDR2 (germline): WSHSY, SAAADI. V lost 9 bases to trimming and J lost 10 bases; unmatched junction nucleotides: 6. This CDR3 spans 11 amino acids. The CDR3 DNA follows: TGCGCCAGTAGCGGGCCGTGGGAGCAGTTCTTC. Translating gives CASSGPWEQFF.

The chain has TRBV6-5 and TRBJ1-6, with D possibly TRBD1 on 5 matching bases. Trimming removed 4 bases from V and 9 bases from J, with 16 bases in between. Germline V CDR1 and CDR2: MNHEY, SVGAGI. The CDR3 extends over 15 amino acids. The CDR3 bases are TGTGCCAGCAGTTCTGGACGTCCGGGGGGTTCACCCCTCCACTTT. This codes for CASSSGRPGGSPLHF.

The V gene is TRBV7-6, the J gene TRBJ2-3; TRBD2 agrees at 7 bases. CDR1 is SGHVS, CDR2 FNYEAQ, per germline. This CDR3 has 14 amino acids. The V segment lost 6 bases and the J segment 0 bases; nucleotides outside the gene matches: 3. CDR3 sequence reads: CASRSGASTDTQYF. The CDR3 coding sequence is TGTGCCAGCAGAAGCGGGGCTAGCACAGATACGCAGTATTTT.

The V call is TRBV4-2, the J call TRBJ2-1; TRBD2 aligns across 7 bases. Germline CDR1 is LGHNA and CDR2 is YNFKEQ. Unmatched junction bases numbered 14, after V lost 4 bases and J lost 5 bases. The CDR3 loop spans 17 amino acids. CDR3 in amino acids: CASSPPSGGSINNEQFF. As DNA, the CDR3 is TGTGCCAGCAGCCCCCCCTCTGGCGGGAGTATTAACAATGAGCAGTTCTTC.

The table lists this clone with a count of one. This chain connects TRBV10-3 to TRBJ1-2, with D tentatively TRBD1 (5 bases). V was cut by 2 bases and J by 5 bases, with 15 bases left in between. Germline V gene data show CDR1 as ENHRY and CDR2 as SYGVKD. CDR3 size: 15 residues. CDR3 nucleotides: TGTGCCATCAGTGAGGCGGAGGGGTCGGGGTATGGCTACACCTTC. Translation gives CAISEAEGSGYGYTF.